This paragraph covers one TCR beta chain sequence. The data originate from a study of T cells in Graves' hyperthyroidism and ophthalmopathy. Using 10 ml of fresh peripheral blood, PBMCs were prepared. From germline, CDR1 is DFQATT and CDR2 SNEGSKA (reference sequence). Trimming cost V 0 bases and J 10 bases; bases outside gene matches: 16. CDR3 size: 17 residues. Amplified TCR beta CDR3 regions came from RNA transcripts. The HTBI primer set drove a first-round RT-PCR of the TCR CDR3. TCRdb processed the multiplex PCR reads anew with MiXCR; each CDR3 protein has one entry. The profile shows hundreds of thousands of distinct CDR3 sequences, roughly 15% of them singletons.

The sequencing sample was made of blood. This chain joins TRBV20-1 and TRBJ2-1; 9 bases are a match to TRBD2. The clonotype was recovered from a woman under 30 with Graves' hyperthyroidism. The CDR3 loop is CSARDLALAPSGGEQFF. The CDR3, as DNA: TGCAGTGCTAGAGATCTAGCGCTAGCGCCAAGCGGGGGGGAGCAGTTCTTC.